This T cell receptor (beta chain) originates from a study of cytomegalovirus exposure and HLA in healthy donors. The CDR3 extends over 14 amino acids. V gave up 2 bases and J gave up 7 bases; unmatched junction bases: 7. Per the germline V gene, CDR1 is MNHEY and CDR2 is SMNVEV (reference sequence). Primers included in the PCR were 60 Vbeta and 13 Jbeta primers. Clones were sequenced by immunoSEQ multiplex PCR, and TCRdb holds only the in-frame ones, with some missing. The sample includes around 62,000 clones, 78% seen only once; the top ten take approximately 9.7%. The sequencing input was PBMCs. The source is a man aged 40-49 years in good health and CMV-seronegative. The chain uses TRBV27 and TRBJ2-7, with 8 bases aligning to TRBD2. The DNA for the CDR3 is TGTGCCAGCAGTTTACGGGCGGGAGGAGGGGAGCAGTACTTC. Translating gives CASSLRAGGGEQYF.